The clone carrying this TCR beta chain was detected only a few times. The antigen is undetermined. One end of the junction fails to match germline, which may point to a read error. It was with a sample-barcoded 5' primer and a J-beta primer mix that a second PCR of about 6 to 12 cycles was run. Each CDR3 protein gets one entry after TCRdb re-called the 5' RACE reads with MiXCR. The sample consists of 750,000 to 850,000 distinct CDR3 sequences, 20% to 30% of them appearing once. The data are from a study of blood T cells in healthy people across ages. Overall study findings and caveats: Samples with more naive T cells showed higher observed beta diversity.

Germline-derived CDR1 and CDR2 are SGHTA and FQGNSA. This CDR3 is built from 16 residues. The sample also formed part of further work on T cells of mothers and their children. That source notes: Reads recorded for TCR beta CDR3 numbered over 9 million per mother and roughly 3 million per child. It was found that thymic selection shapes TCR recombination output similarly in related and unrelated pairs. Among related mother-child pairs, overlap was slightly higher than in unrelated pairs, though not significantly.

The chain has TRBV7-2 and TRBJ2-3; D may be TRBD1 (6 bases). Specimen: blood. This receptor was obtained from a boy between 10 and 17 years old in good health. CDR3: CASSLAGTPSTGTQYF. DNA of the CDR3: TGTGCCAGCAGCTTAGCGGGGACACCTAGCACAGGTACGCAGTATTTT.